These 29 T cell receptor beta chains came from one sample sequenced in a study of shared clonotypes between healthy human individuals. Sequencing was performed with immunoSEQ multiplex PCR; in TCRdb, only in-frame clones are kept and a portion is missing. Among a few million clones, under 97% were seen once, and the ten largest hold around 0.13%. The sample comprised naive CD4+ T cells sorted from blood. As for subset: CD45RA+ positively selected. All receptors come from a man between 18 and 35 years old in good health.

The chain couples TRBV10-1 to TRBJ2-1; D may be TRBD2 (6 bases). The germline gives CDR1 WNHNN, CDR2 SYGVQD (reference sequence). V lost 6 bases and J lost 5, with 17 bases in between. The CDR3 contains 15 residues. The CDR3 reads CASSPGSGGHNEQFF. The CDR3 coding sequence is TGCGCCAGCAGCCCAGGTTCTGGAGGGCACAATGAGCAGTTCTTC.

This clone appeared once. The chain is built from TRBV9 and TRBJ1-1; weak D call: TRBD1 (5 bases). CDR3 length: 12 amino acids. V was shortened by 4 bases and J by 6 bases, with 10 bases between the two germline ends. Per germline, CDR1 SGDLS and CDR2 YYNGEE. DNA for the CDR3: TGTGCCAGCAGCCCCTTGGGGCCTGAAGCTTTCTTT. Protein: CASSPLGPEAFF.

The chain joins TRBV7-8 to TRBJ1-6, with D possibly TRBD1 on 5 matching bases. Trimming removed 0 bases at V and 10 bases at J, with 19 bases between. This CDR3 has 17 residues. Germline values: CDR1 SGHVS, CDR2 FQNEAQ. CDR3: CASSLAGMGLLRSPLHF. CDR3 bases: TGTGCCAGCAGCTTAGCGGGGATGGGGCTTTTGAGATCACCCCTCCACTTT.

The chain combines TRBV29-1 with TRBJ2-3, with TRBD2 matching 14 bases. Per germline, CDR1 SQVTM and CDR2 ANQGSEA. J lost 0 bases, V lost 6 bases, and 5 bases had no gene match. The CDR3 is made up of 16 amino acids. The chain's CDR3 is CSVGTSGGSSTDTQYF. CDR3 sequence (DNA): TGCAGCGTGGGGACTAGCGGGGGCTCTAGCACAGATACGCAGTATTTT.

The chain carries TRBV27 and TRBJ2-3; the D gene is possibly TRBD2 (5 bases). The germline V gene encodes CDR1 MNHEY and CDR2 SMNVEV (reference sequence). The CDR3 sequence is 15 residues long. Trimming left V 2 bases short and J 3 bases short, with 12 bases between. CDR3 amino acids: CASSLNGLRTDTQYF. The CDR3 DNA reads TGTGCCAGCAGTTTAAATGGACTGAGGACAGATACGCAGTATTTT.

Notes on this clone: In the same sample, other DNA sequences code for this CDR3. J is TRBJ1-1 and V is TRBV28, with D uncertain. CDR1 and CDR2 (germline): MDHEN, SYDVKM. The CDR3 has 12 amino acids. V was pared by 1 base and J by 5 bases, with 5 bases between. The CDR3 spells CASSLSGTEAFF. The CDR3 coding sequence is TGTGCCAGCAGTTTATCCGGAACTGAAGCTTTCTTT. The variable domain in full, with the rest retrieved from reference TRBV28 and TRBJ1-1, is DVKVTQSSRYLVKRTGEKVFLECVQDMDHENMFWYRQDPGLGLRLIYFSYDVKMKEKGDIPEGYSVSREKKERFSLILESASTNQTSMYLCASSLSGTEAFFGQGTRLTVV.

This clone was counted a few times. The chain is built from TRBV5-5 and TRBJ2-1; D assignment may be TRBD1 or TRBD2 (6 bases each). CDR1 is SGHKS and CDR2 is YYEKEE in the germline V gene (reference sequence). The ends were cut back, 0 bases at V and 4 bases at J, with 11 bases in the middle. The CDR3 runs 15 residues. In DNA, the CDR3 is TGTGCCAGCAGCTTGGAAGGGGGGCTTTACAATGAGCAGTTCTTC. Translation gives CASSLEGGLYNEQFF.

The gene calls are TRBV2 and TRBJ1-2; 8 bases are shared with TRBD1. J was trimmed by 4 bases and V by 7 bases; bases with no gene match: 8. The germline V gene encodes CDR1 SNHLY and CDR2 FYNNEI. This CDR3 spans 14 amino acids. DNA of the CDR3: TGTGCCAGCAAAATGAACGGACAGGGCTATGGCTACACCTTC. This translates into CASKMNGQGYGYTF.

The chain uses TRBV7-2 and TRBJ2-5; D uncertain. Germline V gives CDR1 SGHTA, CDR2 FQGNSA. The CDR3 spans 14 residues. The V gene lost 3 bases and the J gene lost 2 bases, with 10 bases spanning the gap. For the CDR3, the DNA is TGTGCCAGCAGCTTCCGAGACATTCAAGAGACCCAGTACTTC. Its translation: CASSFRDIQETQYF.

The chain uses TRBV7-2 and TRBJ1-3, with 10 bases lining up with TRBD1. Germline V gives CDR1 SGHTA, CDR2 FQGNSA. This CDR3 has 15 amino acids. V dropped 5 bases and J dropped 4; count of bases not matched to a gene: 5. CDR3 loop: CASSVGTGAGNTIYF. The CDR3 nucleotides are TGTGCCAGCAGCGTAGGGACAGGGGCCGGAAACACCATATATTTT.

CDR3 sequence: CASGLEAWGNTEAFF. The CDR3 region has the DNA TGTGCTAGTGGTTTGGAGGCCTGGGGGAACACTGAAGCTTTCTTT. The gene calls are TRBV12-5 and TRBJ1-1; D remains ambiguous. The CDR3 spans 15 residues. Trimming removed 1 base from V and 1 base from J, with 10 bases in between. The germline V gene has CDR1 LGHNT and CDR2 FRNRAP.

The chain employs TRBV5-4 and TRBJ2-1; TRBD1 agrees at 7 bases. Germline V gene data show CDR1 as SGHNT and CDR2 as YYREEE (reference sequence). The CDR3 spans 15 residues. V dropped 4 bases and J dropped 2; count of bases not matched to a gene: 6. CDR3 in amino acids: CASSPGTETYNEQFF. The CDR3 bases are TGTGCCAGCAGCCCAGGGACAGAAACCTACAATGAGCAGTTCTTC. Full variable domain (missing parts from reference TRBV5-4 and TRBJ2-1): ETGVTQSPTHLIKTRGQQVTLRCSSQSGHNTVSWYQQALGQGPQFIFQYYREEENGRGNFPPRFSGLQFPNYSSELNVNALELDDSALYLCASSPGTETYNEQFFGPGTRLTVL.

CDR3 sequence: CATSTRLAGPYEQYF. Here the CDR3 DNA reads TGTGCCACCAGCACCCGACTAGCGGGGCCCTACGAGCAGTACTTC. The chain uses TRBV15 and TRBJ2-7, with 11 bases fitting TRBD2. The CDR3 runs 15 residues. V was clipped by 4 bases and J by 2 bases; unmatched bases: 4. Germline lookup yields CDR1 LNHNV and CDR2 YYDKDF (reference sequence).

The V and J genes are TRBV7-2 and TRBJ2-7; weak D call: TRBD2 (5 bases). Per germline, CDR1 SGHTA and CDR2 FQGNSA. Trimming left V 0 bases short and J 1 base short, with 10 bases between. The CDR3 extends over 15 amino acids. The chain's CDR3 is CASSLASGESYEQYF. The CDR3 DNA is TGTGCCAGCAGCTTAGCGAGCGGTGAATCCTACGAGCAGTACTTC.

A note on this clone: The junction differs from germline at one of its ends, possibly a read error. The V call is TRBV7-7, the J call TRBJ2-7; TRBD2 might be the D (6 bases). This CDR3 contains 15 residues. Germline V gives CDR1 SSHAT, CDR2 FNYEAQ (reference sequence). Written as DNA, the CDR3 is TGTGCTAGCAGCTTGGCAGCGGGTATCTCCTACGAGCAGTACTTC. Protein: CASSLAAGISYEQYF.

This chain uses TRBV10-3 with TRBJ2-4, with D possibly being TRBD2 (5 bases). Germline V gives CDR1 ENHRY, CDR2 SYGVKD. The germline V and J ends were trimmed by 4 bases and 8 bases, with 15 bases remaining between them. The CDR3 extends over 14 amino acids. CDR3 bases: TGTGCCATCAGTGCCACTCGGGAAGGTGACATTCAGTACTTC. It translates to CAISATREGDIQYF.

The chain uses TRBV28 and TRBJ2-1, with a tentative D call TRBD1 (7 bases). This CDR3 comprises 16 residues. The germline V and J ends were trimmed by 7 bases and 7 bases, with 23 bases remaining between them. CDR1 MDHEN and CDR2 SYDVKM come from the germline V gene. The CDR3 region has the DNA TGTGCCAGCACCTCAGGGGGACTCCCTTCCACTAATGAGCAGTTCTTC. Translated: CASTSGGLPSTNEQFF.

CDR3 sequence reads: CASSEKQGGMAGELFF. CDR3 nucleotide sequence: TGCGCCAGCAGCGAGAAACAGGGTGGGATGGCCGGGGAGCTGTTTTTT. The rearrangement uses TRBV5-1 and TRBJ2-2; D perhaps matches TRBD1 (6 bases). V was clipped by 4 bases and J by 6 bases, with 19 bases between them. The germline V gene encodes CDR1 SGHRS and CDR2 YFSETQ. CDR3 size: 16 residues.

This clone was detected once. The chain is built from TRBV6-6 and TRBJ1-2; TRBD1 matches 7 bases. CDR1 is MNHNY, CDR2 SVGAGI, per germline (reference sequence). This CDR3 has 16 residues. V lost 4 bases and J lost 3; bases outside the gene matches: 11. Written as DNA, the CDR3 is TGTGCCAGCAGTTCCTCGGACAGGCCCAGGGACTATGGCTACACCTTC. It is translated as CASSSSDRPRDYGYTF.

The gene calls are TRBV11-2 and TRBJ1-6; D gene unclear. This CDR3 has 16 residues. The germline V gene encodes CDR1 SGHAT and CDR2 FQNNGV. V was trimmed by 2 bases and J by 6 bases, leaving 14 bases between them. The CDR3 coding sequence is TGTGCCAGCAGCTTAAGGTCTGGTCCGACTAATTCACCCCTCCACTTT. Translating gives CASSLRSGPTNSPLHF.

J is TRBJ2-2 and V is TRBV6-6; 9 nucleotides match TRBD1. Trimming cost V 11 bases and J 4 bases; bases outside gene matches: 8. Germline V gene data show CDR1 as MNHNY and CDR2 as SVGAGI (reference sequence). This CDR3 region has 14 residues. In DNA, the CDR3 is TGTGCCGGAACCGGACAGGGGAGCACCGGGGAGCTGTTTTTT. Its protein product is CAGTGQGSTGELFF.

The chain links TRBV18 to TRBJ2-7; D tentatively reads TRBD1 or TRBD2 (5 bases each). V was trimmed by 3 bases and J by 7 bases, leaving 13 bases between them. This CDR3 is built from 13 residues. In germline, CDR1 is KGHSH, CDR2 LQKENI. CDR3 residues: CASSPGVREEQYF. CDR3 nucleotide sequence: TGTGCCAGCTCACCGGGGGTCAGAGAGGAGCAGTACTTC.

Notes on this clone: Other nucleotide sequences in the sample specify the same CDR3. The V gene is TRBV5-1, the J gene TRBJ1-1; D may be TRBD1 (5 bases). The CDR3 has 14 residues. V was cut by 4 bases and J by 1 base, with 11 bases left in between. Germline loops: CDR1 SGHRS, CDR2 YFSETQ. Here the CDR3 DNA reads TGCGCCAGCAGCCTTGGGGGGGAGAACACTGAAGCTTTCTTT. As protein: CASSLGGENTEAFF.

Concerning this clone itself: This CDR3 is also generated by other DNA sequences in the sample. The chain recombines TRBV5-1 with TRBJ1-3; tentatively, D is TRBD1 (5 bases). Germline V gene data show CDR1 as SGHRS and CDR2 as YFSETQ. Deletions cut 0 bases from V and 3 bases from J, with 10 bases between. This CDR3 has 15 amino acids. The CDR3 reads CASSLEGAGGNTIYF. The CDR3 DNA reads as TGCGCCAGCAGCTTGGAAGGGGCTGGTGGAAACACCATATATTTT.

Remarks on this clone: The sample contains more than one DNA sequence encoding this CDR3. The chain is built from TRBV5-1 and TRBJ2-3; 9 bases are shared with TRBD2. The CDR3 is 15 residues long. J gave up 1 base and V 3 bases, and 3 bases lay outside the gene matches. Looked up from germline, CDR1 is SGHRS and CDR2 is YFSETQ. In nucleotides, the CDR3 is TGCGCCAGCAGCTGGGCTAGCGGGGGCACAGATACGCAGTATTTT. Protein sequence: CASSWASGGTDTQYF.

This clone was observed at least ten times. The chain is built from TRBV30 and TRBJ1-5, with D uncertain. This CDR3 is 13 amino acids long. The V gene's germline CDR1 is GTSNPN and CDR2 SVGIG (reference sequence). Trimming removed 1 base at V and 7 bases at J, with 11 bases between. CDR3: CAWSEKGLQPQHF. CDR3 nucleotide sequence: TGTGCCTGGAGTGAGAAGGGTCTCCAGCCCCAGCATTTT.

The rearrangement joins TRBV19 to TRBJ1-5, with 8 nucleotides matching TRBD1. V lost 3 bases and J lost 6; bases outside the gene matches: 7. The CDR3 runs to 15 residues. Germline CDR1 and CDR2: LNHDA and SQIVND (reference sequence). Written as DNA, the CDR3 is TGTGCCAGTAGTATCGCAGGGGGCGCACGTCAGCCCCAGCATTTT. Translating it yields CASSIAGGARQPQHF.

The chain carries TRBV29-1 and TRBJ1-1; D is perhaps TRBD1 (5 bases). The CDR3 length is 13 residues. Trimming took 3 bases from V and 0 from J, leaving 8 bases between them. Germline values: CDR1 SQVTM, CDR2 ANQGSEA. The CDR3 DNA sequence: TGCAGCGTTGACAGGGCCTTGAACACTGAAGCTTTCTTT. Its translation is CSVDRALNTEAFF.

The chain employs TRBV25-1 and TRBJ1-2; no definite D call. The V end was cut by 2 bases, the J end by 8 bases, with 12 bases between. Germline CDR1 reads MGHDK; CDR2 reads SYGVNS. The CDR3 consists of 13 residues. Here the CDR3 DNA reads TGTGCCAGCAGTGAACCCCCCCACCTAGGCTACACCTTC. Its protein product is CASSEPPHLGYTF.